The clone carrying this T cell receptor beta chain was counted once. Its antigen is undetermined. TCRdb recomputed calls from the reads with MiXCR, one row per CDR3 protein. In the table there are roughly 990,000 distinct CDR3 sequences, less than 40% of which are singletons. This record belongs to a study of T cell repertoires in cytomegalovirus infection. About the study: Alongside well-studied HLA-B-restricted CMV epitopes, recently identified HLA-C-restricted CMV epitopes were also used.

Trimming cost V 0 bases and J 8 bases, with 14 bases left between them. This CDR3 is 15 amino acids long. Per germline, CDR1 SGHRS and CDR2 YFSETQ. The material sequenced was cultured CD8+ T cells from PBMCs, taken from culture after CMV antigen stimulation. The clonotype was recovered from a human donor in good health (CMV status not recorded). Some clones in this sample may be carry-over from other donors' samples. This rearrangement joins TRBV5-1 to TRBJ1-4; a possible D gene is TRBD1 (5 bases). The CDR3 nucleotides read TGCGCCAGCAGCTTGGGGGACGGAGGCGGCGAAAAACTGTTTTTT. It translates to CASSLGDGGGEKLFF.